This T cell receptor (beta chain) was observed in a study of CD4+ T cells in melanoma. Study-wide results and caveats: A reported correlation linked neoantigen-specific CD4+ T cells to CD8+, macrophage and B cell function. Reportedly, melanoma neoantigen-specific CD4+ T cells showed varied differentiation states.

Deletions cut 3 bases from V and 4 bases from J, with 7 bases between. Germline V gene sequence: CDR1 MNHEY, CDR2 SVGAGI. CDR3 length: 13 amino acids. Concerning this clone: What it binds is not known.

TCRdb's copy holds only in-frame clones and misses some; the assay was immunoSEQ multiplex PCR. The sample holds roughly 12,000 clones, approximately 71% seen once. The origin of this receptor is a human donor with melanoma. The sample consisted of cells from a culture (not recorded whether cultured in vitro). The genes are TRBV6-5 and TRBJ1-5, with unresolved D. For the CDR3, the DNA is TGTGCCAGCAGTTATACCTCTAATCAGCCCCAGCATTTT. Its protein product is CASSYTSNQPQHF.